One sample yielded the 28 T cell receptor beta chains listed below, sequenced in a study of cytomegalovirus exposure and HLA in healthy donors. Amplification used 60 Vbeta primers and 13 Jbeta primers. TCRdb keeps only in-frame clones here, not all; method: immunoSEQ multiplex PCR. This table has around 170,000 clones, 84% appearing once. Sequenced sample: PBMCs. These receptors originate from a woman in her fifties or sixties in good health and CMV-seropositive.

CDR3 bases: TGTGCCAGCAACCTAATCAGGGGCTTTGGGGGCTACACCTTC. This encodes CASNLIRGFGGYTF. The rearrangement uses TRBV28 and TRBJ1-2; weak D call: TRBD1 (6 bases). Trimming took 7 bases from V and 8 from J, leaving 20 bases between them. From germline, CDR1 is MDHEN and CDR2 SYDVKM. This CDR3 has 14 amino acids.

Here the CDR3 reads CASSPGLLNSPLHF. The CDR3 nucleotides are TGTGCCAGCAGTCCAGGACTGTTAAATTCACCCCTCCACTTT. The chain combines TRBV28 with TRBJ1-6, with unresolved D. Germline V gene data show CDR1 as MDHEN and CDR2 as SYDVKM. The V end lost 5 bases, the J end lost 7 bases, and 12 bases lay between the germline ends. This CDR3 spans 14 amino acids.

Only a few counts were recorded for this clone. The J gene is TRBJ1-6, the V gene TRBV7-2, with 9 bases identical to TRBD1. CDR1 and CDR2 (germline): SGHTA, FQGNSA. The CDR3 spans 16 residues. After removal of 5 bases from V and 9 bases from J, the junction contained 11 bases not matched to a gene. This CDR3 is CASSAQGTGLVSPLHF. In DNA form, the CDR3 reads TGTGCCAGCAGCGCACAGGGGACAGGGCTTGTTTCACCCCTCCACTTT.

V is TRBV7-9 and J is TRBJ1-2, with D uncertain. Germline V gene data show CDR1 as SEHNR and CDR2 as FQNEAQ (reference sequence). The CDR3 is made up of 16 amino acids. V lost 5 bases, J lost 6 bases, and 22 bases lay in between. In DNA form, the CDR3 reads TGTGCCAGCAGCCTCCCCCGGCGGGGAGATTCCCATGGCTACACCTTC. Amino acids: CASSLPRRGDSHGYTF. Filled out from reference TRBV7-9 and TRBJ1-2, the complete variable domain reads DTGVSQNPRHKITKRGQNVTFRCDPISEHNRLYWYRQTLGQGPEFLTYFQNEAQLEKSRLLSDRFSAERPKGSFSTLEIQRTEQGDSAMYLCASSLPRRGDSHGYTFGSGTRLTVV.

This chain joins TRBV4-3 and TRBJ2-5; TRBD1 might be the D (5 bases). Germline V lookup: CDR1 LGHNA, CDR2 YSLEER. The ends were cut back, 4 bases at V and 2 bases at J, with 11 bases in the middle. CDR3 length: 14 amino acids. The CDR3 here is CASSRRGLQETQYF. The CDR3 DNA follows: TGCGCCAGCAGCCGTAGGGGTCTACAAGAGACCCAGTACTTC.

This chain links TRBV13 with TRBJ1-4; D possibly corresponds to TRBD1 (5 bases). Germline-derived CDR1 and CDR2 are PRHDT and FYEKMQ (reference sequence). The CDR3 extends over 16 amino acids. The V end was cut by 5 bases, the J end by 7 bases, with 20 bases between. Here the CDR3 reads CASSLGTIGGGEKLFF. The DNA of the CDR3 is TGTGCCAGCAGCCTCGGGACGATTGGGGGAGGTGAAAAACTGTTTTTT.

This clone was observed once. V and J are TRBV5-6 and TRBJ2-3, with 9 bases fitting TRBD2. This CDR3 is 16 amino acids long. Germline CDR1 is SGHDT and CDR2 is YYEEEE. With 0 bases clipped from V and 6 bases from J, the junction kept 8 bases outside the gene matches. The CDR3 is CASSLVGRGGPDTQYF. The CDR3 DNA is TGTGCCAGCAGCTTGGTAGGGCGGGGGGGCCCTGATACGCAGTATTTT.

The chain carries TRBV6-6 and TRBJ2-7; 10 positions agree with TRBD2. V lost 5 bases to trimming and J lost 2 bases; unmatched junction nucleotides: 6. The CDR3 runs to 15 residues. Germline values: CDR1 MNHNY, CDR2 SVGAGI (reference sequence). CDR3 amino acids: CASSKSGGDTYEQYF. CDR3 DNA: TGTGCCAGCAGTAAAAGCGGGGGGGATACCTACGAGCAGTACTTC.

The J gene is TRBJ1-1, the V gene TRBV19; D unresolved. With 5 bases removed from V and 3 bases from J, the gap between germline ends came to 10 bases. The CDR3 is 13 residues long. Germline assignment: CDR1 LNHDA and CDR2 SQIVND (reference sequence). The CDR3 sequence is CASSSSEDTEAFF. The CDR3 DNA sequence: TGTGCCAGTAGTTCGTCGGAGGACACTGAAGCTTTCTTT. Full variable domain (missing parts from reference TRBV19 and TRBJ1-1): DGGITQSPKYLFRKEGQNVTLSCEQNLNHDAMYWYRQDPGQGLRLIYYSQIVNDFQKGDIAEGYSVSREKKESFPLTVTSAQKNPTAFYLCASSSSEDTEAFFGQGTRLTVV.

The chain carries TRBV12-5 and TRBJ1-5; a weak D match, TRBD1 (6 bases). This CDR3 has 14 residues. Trimming stripped 2 bases from V and 7 bases from J, with 12 bases between. Germline CDR1 is LGHNT and CDR2 is FRNRAP. CDR3 bases: TGTGCTAGTGGTTTGACAGGGCCAGGACAGCCCCAGCATTTT. Protein product: CASGLTGPGQPQHF.

V usage is TRBV6-5 and J usage is TRBJ1-1; D gene ambiguous. The CDR3 loop spans 13 amino acids. Germline-derived CDR1 and CDR2 are MNHEY and SVGAGI. The germline V and J ends were trimmed by 7 bases and 6 bases, with 15 bases remaining between them. The CDR3 is CASTRPGRPEAFF. In nucleotides, the CDR3 is TGTGCCAGCACAAGACCGGGAAGACCTGAAGCTTTCTTT.

J is TRBJ1-1 and V is TRBV7-2; 7 bases are shared with TRBD1. The CDR3 spans 16 residues. J gave up 1 base and V 2 bases, and 7 bases lay outside the gene matches. The germline gives CDR1 SGHTA, CDR2 FQGNSA. CDR3 protein: CASSLQGGRSNTEAFF. CDR3 bases: TGTGCCAGCAGCTTACAAGGGGGCAGATCGAACACTGAAGCTTTCTTT.

The CDR3 coding sequence is TGTGCCAGTAGGAGACAGGGAGCTGGAAACACCATATATTTT. Translated: CASRRQGAGNTIYF. This chain links TRBV19 with TRBJ1-3, with 7 bases lining up with TRBD1. CDR3 length equals 14 residues. The germline V gene encodes CDR1 LNHDA and CDR2 SQIVND (reference sequence). With V trimmed by 6 bases and J by 2 bases, 4 bases remained unmatched. The complete variable domain, with remaining parts taken from reference TRBV19 and TRBJ1-3, reads DGGITQSPKYLFRKEGQNVTLSCEQNLNHDAMYWYRQDPGQGLRLIYYSQIVNDFQKGDIAEGYSVSREKKESFPLTVTSAQKNPTAFYLCASRRQGAGNTIYFGEGSWLTVV.

This chain connects TRBV5-1 to TRBJ2-1; 7 nucleotides line up with TRBD1. Germline V gene sequence: CDR1 SGHRS, CDR2 YFSETQ. The CDR3 has 16 residues. The J segment lost 8 bases and the V segment lost 3 bases, leaving 14 bases of the junction unmatched. The CDR3 nucleotides read TGCGCCAGCAGCTGGCCCGGCGAGGGGGCCGTGGATGAGCAGTTCTTC. It yields the protein CASSWPGEGAVDEQFF.

The rearrangement links TRBV4-2 to TRBJ1-5; D uncertain. This CDR3 spans 13 amino acids. The V gene lost 4 bases and the J gene lost 4 bases, with 8 bases spanning the gap. CDR1 and CDR2 (germline): LGHNA, YNFKEQ. The DNA for the CDR3 is TGTGCCAGCAGCCCCTATTATAATCAGCCCCAGCATTTT. This translates into CASSPYYNQPQHF.

The J gene is TRBJ1-1, the V gene TRBV6-5; no definite D call. V lost 8 bases, J lost 0 bases, and 13 bases lay in between. CDR1 is MNHEY and CDR2 is SVGAGI in the germline V gene. This CDR3 has 14 amino acids. In DNA, the CDR3 is TGTGCCAGCGGGAAGCCGGGAATGAACACTGAAGCTTTCTTT. It yields the protein CASGKPGMNTEAFF.

The rearrangement joins TRBV6-1 to TRBJ1-2; 8 positions agree with TRBD1. J lost 1 base, V lost 4 bases, and 2 bases had no gene match. The germline V gene has CDR1 MNHNS and CDR2 SASEGT. CDR3 size: 14 residues. Written as DNA, the CDR3 is TGTGCCAGCAGTGGGACAGGGATTAACTATGGCTACACCTTC. Translated, it gives CASSGTGINYGYTF.

This rearrangement joins TRBV19 to TRBJ1-5, with a tentative D call TRBD1 (6 bases). V gave up 9 bases and J gave up 0 bases, with 12 bases separating them. This CDR3 region has 14 residues. The germline V gene encodes CDR1 LNHDA and CDR2 SQIVND (reference sequence). CDR3 sequence reads: CASRTDYSNQPQHF. The CDR3 DNA sequence: TGTGCCAGCCGGACAGACTATAGCAATCAGCCCCAGCATTTT. Full variable domain (outside the CDR3, taken from reference TRBV19 and TRBJ1-5): DGGITQSPKYLFRKEGQNVTLSCEQNLNHDAMYWYRQDPGQGLRLIYYSQIVNDFQKGDIAEGYSVSREKKESFPLTVTSAQKNPTAFYLCASRTDYSNQPQHFGDGTRLSIL.

V gene TRBV7-9 combines with J gene TRBJ1-4, with a possible D match to TRBD1 (6 bases). The V gene's germline CDR1 is SEHNR and CDR2 FQNEAQ (reference sequence). The CDR3 spans 15 residues. The V and J ends lost 5 bases and 2 bases respectively, with 12 bases between them. The CDR3 spells CASSQGGGTNEKLFF. The CDR3 nucleotides read TGTGCCAGCAGCCAAGGGGGGGGCACTAATGAAAAACTGTTTTTT.

This CDR3 is CASSSGTGVKEQYF. The CDR3 nucleotides read TGTGCCAGCAGTTCCGGGACAGGGGTTAAAGAGCAGTACTTC. The chain carries TRBV27 and TRBJ2-5, with 10 positions matching TRBD1. The CDR3 contains 14 residues. Germline V gene sequence: CDR1 MNHEY, CDR2 SMNVEV (reference sequence). V shed 4 bases and J 11 bases; nucleotides not matched to a gene: 10.

The chain carries TRBV6-5 and TRBJ1-1, with D possibly TRBD1 on 5 matching bases. CDR3 length: 15 amino acids. CDR1 and CDR2 from the germline V gene are MNHEY and SVGAGI. The V end was cut by 10 bases, the J end by 4 bases, with 22 bases between. Here the CDR3 reads CATERGGGVVTEAFF. The CDR3 DNA reads as TGTGCCACCGAAAGAGGCGGGGGGGTAGTCACTGAAGCTTTCTTT.

This rearrangement joins TRBV11-2 to TRBJ1-2, with a weak D call TRBD1 (6 bases). Germline lookup yields CDR1 SGHAT and CDR2 FQNNGV. Trimming took 7 bases from V and 5 from J, leaving 14 bases between them. This CDR3 comprises 13 residues. CDR3 region: CASTPTGEYGYTF. Written as DNA, the CDR3 is TGTGCCAGCACCCCGACAGGAGAGTATGGCTACACCTTC.

The chain links TRBV2 to TRBJ1-3; D is unclear. V was trimmed by 4 bases and J by 0 bases, leaving 7 bases between them. The CDR3 has 14 amino acids. Germline values: CDR1 SNHLY, CDR2 FYNNEI. CDR3 nucleotide sequence: TGTGCCAGCAGTGCTGGCAGCTCTGGAAACACCATATATTTT. This translates into CASSAGSSGNTIYF.

This chain links TRBV4-1 with TRBJ1-5; weak D call: TRBD1 (5 bases). Per germline, CDR1 MGHRA and CDR2 YSYEKL. The V end was cut by 4 bases, the J end by 1 base, with 8 bases between. The CDR3 contains 14 residues. In DNA, the CDR3 is TGCGCCAGCAGCCGCGGGACCAGCAATCAGCCCCAGCATTTT. Translating gives CASSRGTSNQPQHF.

This clone was observed a few times. The gene calls are TRBV11-2 and TRBJ2-7; 7 positions agree with TRBD1. There are 12 residues in the CDR3. Germline V gives CDR1 SGHAT, CDR2 FQNNGV. V dropped 5 bases and J dropped 6; count of bases not matched to a gene: 4. The CDR3: CASSLTGPEQYF. The DNA of the CDR3 is TGTGCCAGCAGCCTGACAGGGCCCGAGCAGTACTTC.

This clone was counted once. The chain couples TRBV7-3 to TRBJ1-1; D is undetermined. Trimming took off 1 base at V and 2 bases at J, with 5 bases between the two ends. In germline, CDR1 is SGHTA, CDR2 FQGTGA. There are 13 residues in the CDR3. This CDR3 is CASSLSRNTEAFF. CDR3 DNA: TGTGCCAGCAGCTTAAGCAGAAACACTGAAGCTTTCTTT.

The chain is built from TRBV11-2 and TRBJ1-2; perhaps TRBD1 as D (5 bases). The germline V gene has CDR1 SGHAT and CDR2 FQNNGV. Trimming cost V 3 bases and J 4 bases, with 12 bases left between them. This CDR3 is 14 amino acids long. Written as DNA, the CDR3 is TGTGCCAGCAGCTTGGACCATAGGGGCTATGGCTACACCTTC. Protein: CASSLDHRGYGYTF.

The rearrangement joins TRBV28 to TRBJ1-2, with TRBD1 matching over 9 bases. This CDR3 is built from 16 residues. Unmatched junction bases numbered 12, after V lost 5 bases and J lost 5 bases. Germline V CDR1 and CDR2: MDHEN, SYDVKM. CDR3 in DNA: TGTGCCAGCAGTCCCATACAGGGGGCGCAGGGTTATGGCTACACCTTC. Translated, it gives CASSPIQGAQGYGYTF.